The sequence of this T cell receptor beta chain was determined in a study of blood T cell repertoires in COVID-19. The trim removed 6 bases at V and 4 bases at J, leaving 6 bases unmatched. Germline V CDR1 and CDR2: SQVTM, ANQGSEA. This CDR3 region has 13 residues. Sequencing used immunoSEQ multiplex PCR; TCRdb keeps in-frame clones, though not all of them. The data hold under 200,000 clones, with approximately 88% observed a single time. The sequencing sample was made of PBMCs or T cells enriched from blood (not recorded which). J is TRBJ2-1 and V is TRBV29-1; 7 bases match TRBD1. The origin of this receptor is a woman between 45 and 60 years old who had recovered from COVID-19. CDR3: CSVVRDRYNEQFF. CDR3 nucleotides: TGCAGCGTCGTCCGGGACAGATACAATGAGCAGTTCTTC.